This T cell receptor beta chain was identified during a study of blood T cell repertoires in COVID-19. Study in general: Acute and convalescent COVID-19 specimens originated in the United States, Italy and Spain. PBMCs, B-cell-depleted T cells, or T cells provided the cDNA or gDNA that made up the material.

Trimming shortened V by 9 bases and J by 1 base, and 17 bases separated the two germline ends. The CDR3 is 15 residues long. Germline CDR1 reads LNHDA; CDR2 reads SQIVND (reference sequence). Method: immunoSEQ multiplex PCR; TCRdb's copy keeps in-frame clones and lacks some. The sample has 150,000 to 200,000 clones; roughly 82% are singletons. Recruits, aged 18 to 89 years, lived in approximately 26 US areas. This clone was observed a single time. This TCR was recovered from a woman between 55 and 75 years old with acute COVID-19. The V and J genes are TRBV19 and TRBJ2-3; perhaps TRBD2 as D (5 bases). The sequencing sample was made of PBMCs or T cells enriched from blood (not recorded which). The CDR3 DNA is TGTGCCAGCGCCGATAGACCGCGGGGCACAGATACGCAGTATTTT. Translated: CASADRPRGTDTQYF.